The 13 T cell receptor beta chains below come from one sample, sequenced in a study of T cells in Graves' hyperthyroidism and ophthalmopathy. Researchers amplified the TCR beta CDR3 regions from RNA transcripts. The TCR CDR3 first-round RT-PCR relied on the HTBI primer set. TCRdb recomputed calls from the multiplex PCR reads with MiXCR, one row per CDR3 protein. The table includes some 560,000 distinct CDR3 sequences, 14% detected once. The sequencing sample was made of blood. All receptors come from a woman aged 40 to 55 with Graves' hyperthyroidism.

V usage is TRBV6-1 and J usage is TRBJ1-1; D not certain. CDR3 length: 12 residues. Trimming shortened V by 7 bases and J by 1 base, and 7 bases separated the two germline ends. Looked up from germline, CDR1 is MNHNS and CDR2 is SASEGT. The CDR3 protein is CASTEGNTEAFF. The CDR3 DNA reads TGTGCCAGCACTGAGGGGAACACTGAAGCTTTCTTT.

This clonotype was observed many times. This chain connects TRBV11-2 to TRBJ2-1; 9 bases line up with TRBD2. This CDR3 contains 16 residues. V lost 3 bases to trimming and J lost 8 bases; unmatched junction nucleotides: 11. In germline, CDR1 is SGHAT, CDR2 FQNNGV. The CDR3 sequence: CASSFAGSGSGDEQFF. CDR3 DNA sequence: TGTGCCAGCAGCTTTGCAGGTAGCGGGAGTGGAGATGAGCAGTTCTTC.

This clonotype came up many times. The chain recombines TRBV7-2 with TRBJ2-7, with D maybe TRBD2 (7 bases). Germline V gene sequence: CDR1 SGHTA, CDR2 FQGNSA. The CDR3 has 15 amino acids. Trimming shortened V by 2 bases and J by 2 bases, and 13 bases separated the two germline ends. CDR3: CASSLSGTSTYEQYF. The CDR3 nucleotides are TGTGCCAGCAGCTTAAGCGGGACAAGTACCTACGAGCAGTACTTC.

The chain combines TRBV28 with TRBJ1-5, with 7 bases matching TRBD1. This CDR3 spans 14 amino acids. V was clipped by 5 bases and J by 3 bases; unmatched bases: 4. Germline assignment: CDR1 MDHEN and CDR2 SYDVKM. The CDR3 here is CASSPDRVNQPQHF. The CDR3 DNA follows: TGTGCCAGCAGTCCCGACAGGGTCAATCAGCCCCAGCATTTT.

Ten or more counts support this clonotype. The genes are TRBV10-1 and TRBJ2-3, with TRBD1 as a possible D gene (5 bases). CDR1 and CDR2 from the germline V gene are WNHNN and SYGVQD (reference sequence). The ends were cut back, 3 bases at V and 5 bases at J, with 12 bases in the middle. The CDR3 runs to 14 residues. CDR3 in DNA: TGCGCCAGCAGTGAAGATGGGGCCGGAGATACGCAGTATTTT. Protein sequence: CASSEDGAGDTQYF.

The CDR3 region has the DNA TGTGCCAGCAGGAGGGACAGGGGCCGGGGCTACACCTTC. Protein: CASRRDRGRGYTF. The chain carries TRBV28 and TRBJ1-2; 10 bases fit TRBD1. Germline V gene data show CDR1 as MDHEN and CDR2 as SYDVKM. The CDR3 runs 13 residues. V gave up 6 bases and J gave up 8 bases; unmatched junction bases: 6.

This clonotype has just a few counts. CDR3 in amino acids: CASSIGYGQGITDTQYF. The DNA for the CDR3 is TGCGCCAGCAGCATCGGATATGGACAGGGTATCACAGATACGCAGTATTTT. V and J are TRBV5-1 and TRBJ2-3; 8 bases line up with TRBD1. The CDR3 runs 17 residues. J gave up 2 bases and V 4 bases, and 12 bases lay outside the gene matches. Germline V gene data show CDR1 as SGHRS and CDR2 as YFSETQ.

The V call is TRBV29-1, the J call TRBJ2-6, with D possibly matching TRBD2 (7 bases). The length of the CDR3 is 15 residues. From germline, CDR1 is SQVTM and CDR2 ANQGSEA. The V and J ends lost 4 bases and 3 bases respectively, with 13 bases between them. The CDR3 protein is CSVGGGFGGANVLTF. CDR3 in DNA: TGCAGCGTTGGGGGGGGCTTTGGTGGGGCCAACGTCCTGACTTTC.

Ten or more counts support this clonotype. This chain links TRBV7-9 with TRBJ2-3, with D possibly matching TRBD1 (6 bases). The CDR3 has 17 amino acids. The germline V and J ends were trimmed by 4 bases and 4 bases, with 21 bases remaining between them. Germline CDR1 is SEHNR and CDR2 is FQNEAQ (reference sequence). The CDR3 loop reads CASSSSRSRAGADTQYF. CDR3 sequence (DNA): TGTGCCAGCAGCTCTTCCCGCTCCCGGGCAGGGGCAGATACGCAGTATTTT.

This clonotype was detected ten times or more. The chain recombines TRBV7-2 with TRBJ2-7; D call uncertain. CDR1 and CDR2 from the germline V gene are SGHTA and FQGNSA. The ends were cut back, 5 bases at V and 7 bases at J, with 18 bases in the middle. This CDR3 is 14 amino acids long. CDR3 residues: CASSPYKAPEEQYF. CDR3 coding DNA: TGTGCCAGCAGCCCCTACAAGGCCCCAGAGGAGCAGTACTTC.

At least ten counts were recorded for this clonotype. V and J are TRBV6-8 and TRBJ2-7; 10 bases are shared with TRBD1. With 1 base clipped from V and 5 bases from J, the junction kept 8 bases outside the gene matches. The CDR3 spans 16 residues. Germline V gene data show CDR1 as MNHGY and CDR2 as SAAAGT. Written as DNA, the CDR3 is TGTGCCAGCAGTTACTATCCCGGGACAGGGGCGCACGAGCAGTACTTC. Amino acids: CASSYYPGTGAHEQYF.

Ten or more counts support this clonotype. The chain is built from TRBV12-3 or TRBV12-4 and TRBJ2-5; D possibly corresponds to TRBD2 (5 bases). The CDR3 runs 15 residues. The V gene lost 4 bases and the J gene lost 4 bases, with 16 bases spanning the gap. The CDR3 nucleotides are TGTGCCAGCAGTTCCCAAGGAGGACGAGGAGAGACCCAGTACTTC. Translating gives CASSSQGGRGETQYF.

This clonotype was seen at least ten times. V and J are TRBV20-1 and TRBJ2-2, with 8 positions matching TRBD2. Trimming at V came to 0 bases and at J to 6 bases, leaving 3 bases not matched to a gene. From germline, CDR1 is DFQATT and CDR2 SNEGSKA (reference sequence). This CDR3 spans 14 amino acids. In DNA, the CDR3 is TGCAGTGCTAGAGACGGGGGGGAGGCCGGGGAGCTGTTTTTT. Amino acid sequence: CSARDGGEAGELFF.